This passage covers 9 T cell receptor beta chains from one sample sequenced in a study of T cell repertoires in cytomegalovirus infection. TCRdb passed the reads through MiXCR, listing each CDR3 protein once. The sample has approximately 990,000 distinct CDR3 sequences; roughly a third are singletons. For these receptors, no antigen is known. The material sequenced was cultured CD8+ T cells from PBMCs, taken from culture after CMV antigen stimulation. The receptors were sampled from a human donor in good health (CMV status not recorded). Some clones in this sample may be carry-over from other donors' samples.

This clonotype was detected a few times. The chain has TRBV5-1 and TRBJ2-5; D may match TRBD1 or TRBD2 (5 bases each). Between the trimmed V and J ends, which lost 4 bases and 0 bases, there was a span of 13 bases. CDR3 size: 15 residues. Germline-derived CDR1 and CDR2 are SGHRS and YFSETQ. The CDR3 sequence is CASSAGTAYQETQYF. CDR3 nucleotide sequence: TGCGCCAGCAGCGCAGGGACCGCCTACCAAGAGACCCAGTACTTC.

A note on this clonotype: A much larger clone differs by one base, so this may be a read error. CDR3 protein: CASSRYKMSNQPQHF. In DNA form, the CDR3 reads TGTGCCAGCAGCCGATATAAGATGAGCAATCAGCCCCAGCATTTT. The chain carries TRBV7-2 and TRBJ1-5, with no clear D. Germline values: CDR1 SGHTA, CDR2 FQGNSA. Trimming left V 5 bases short and J 1 base short, with 12 bases between. This CDR3 has 15 amino acids.

The rearrangement joins TRBV6-5 to TRBJ2-5, with D perhaps being TRBD1 or TRBD2 (5 bases each). In germline, CDR1 is MNHEY, CDR2 SVGAGI. The CDR3 is 14 amino acids. Trimming cost V 4 bases and J 5 bases, with 14 bases left between them. CDR3 protein: CASSWAGAHETQYF. For the CDR3, the DNA is TGTGCCAGCAGTTGGGCCGGGGCCCACGAGACCCAGTACTTC.

This clonotype has ten or more counts. The chain links TRBV7-2 to TRBJ2-5; 9 positions agree with TRBD1. V was clipped by 3 bases and J by 2 bases; unmatched bases: 4. This CDR3 comprises 15 residues. Germline loops: CDR1 SGHTA, CDR2 FQGNSA. The CDR3 sequence: CASSLRDRVQETQYF. The CDR3 bases are TGTGCCAGCAGCTTGCGGGACAGGGTGCAAGAGACCCAGTACTTC.

The chain recombines TRBV27 with TRBJ1-1, with D perhaps TRBD1 (5 bases). The ends were cut back, 8 bases at V and 3 bases at J, with 16 bases in the middle. CDR3 length equals 14 residues. In germline, CDR1 is MNHEY, CDR2 SMNVEV (reference sequence). The CDR3 nucleotides read TGTGCCAGCTCGCACTTGGGGGATTACACTGAAGCTTTCTTT. This codes for CASSHLGDYTEAFF.

The V call is TRBV4-1, the J call TRBJ2-3; TRBD1 matches at 7 bases. J was trimmed by 4 bases and V by 1 base; bases with no gene match: 8. CDR3 length: 16 amino acids. CDR1 is MGHRA, CDR2 YSYEKL, per germline. As DNA, the CDR3 is TGCGCCAGCAGCCAAGCTGGACAGGCGAGCCCAGATACGCAGTATTTT. This encodes CASSQAGQASPDTQYF.

This rearrangement joins TRBV7-6 to TRBJ2-2; D is undetermined. This CDR3 region has 15 residues. Trimming took off 1 base at V and 4 bases at J, with 10 bases between the two ends. The germline CDR1 and CDR2 sequences are SGHVS and FNYEAQ. CDR3 region: CASSLGSDPTGELFF. For the CDR3, the DNA is TGTGCCAGCAGCTTAGGGTCAGACCCCACCGGGGAGCTGTTTTTT. The complete variable domain, with remaining parts taken from reference TRBV7-6 and TRBJ2-2, reads GAGVSQSPRYKVTKRGQDVALRCDPISGHVSLYWYRQALGQGPEFLTYFNYEAQQDKSGLPNDRFSAERPEGSISTLTIQRTEQRDSAMYRCASSLGSDPTGELFFGEGSRLTVL.

The chain recombines TRBV3-1 with TRBJ2-5; 8 nucleotides agree with TRBD1. This CDR3 contains 15 residues. The V segment lost 4 bases and the J segment 4 bases; nucleotides outside the gene matches: 8. CDR1 and CDR2 from the germline V gene are LGHDT and YNNKEL (reference sequence). The CDR3 nucleotides are TGTGCCAGCAGCCCGGACAGGGTTCGGAGAGAGACCCAGTACTTC. It yields the protein CASSPDRVRRETQYF.

The chain joins TRBV7-2 to TRBJ2-7; D perhaps matches TRBD1 (6 bases). This CDR3 region has 12 residues. Trimming took 2 bases from V and 7 from J, leaving 9 bases between them. Per germline, CDR1 SGHTA and CDR2 FQGNSA. The chain's CDR3 is CASSLIRGEQYV. The CDR3, as DNA: TGTGCCAGCAGCTTAATCAGGGGTGAGCAGTACGTC.